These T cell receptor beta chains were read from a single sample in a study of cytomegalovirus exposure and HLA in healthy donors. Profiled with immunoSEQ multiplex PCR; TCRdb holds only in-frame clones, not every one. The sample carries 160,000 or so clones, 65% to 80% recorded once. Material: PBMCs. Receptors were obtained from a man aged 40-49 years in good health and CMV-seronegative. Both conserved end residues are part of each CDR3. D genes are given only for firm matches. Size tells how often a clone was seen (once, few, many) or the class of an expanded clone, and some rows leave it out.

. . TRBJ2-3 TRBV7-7 CASSPEQGRTDTQYF TGTGCTAGCAGCCCTGAACAGGGACGCACAGATACGCAGTATTTT
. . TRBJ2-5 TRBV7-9 CASSLVGSQETQYF TGTGCCAGCAGCTTAGTGGGCAGCCAAGAGACCCAGTACTTC
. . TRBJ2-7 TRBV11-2 CASSFYSGPGYEQYF TGTGCCAGCAGCTTTTATAGCGGCCCGGGGTACGAGCAGTACTTC
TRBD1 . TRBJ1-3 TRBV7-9 CASSPGTGGDTIYF TGTGCCAGCAGCCCAGGGACAGGGGGAGACACCATATATTTT
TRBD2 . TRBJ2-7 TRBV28 CASSPSGTNYEQYF TGTGCCAGCAGTCCTTCCGGGACTAACTACGAGCAGTACTTC
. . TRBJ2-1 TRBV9 CASSVGRGPTTGYNEQFF TGTGCCAGCAGCGTAGGAAGAGGGCCTACGACAGGCTACAATGAGCAGTTCTTC
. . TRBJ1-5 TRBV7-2 CASSLGGGRDQPQHF TGTGCCAGCAGCTTAGGGGGGGGACGGGATCAGCCCCAGCATTTT
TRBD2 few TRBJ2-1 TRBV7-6 CASSDSGSSYNEQFF TGTGCCAGCAGCGACAGCGGGAGCTCCTACAATGAGCAGTTCTTC
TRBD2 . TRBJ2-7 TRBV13 CASSLGGGRSYEQYF TGTGCCAGCAGCTTAGGCGGCGGGAGGTCCTACGAGCAGTACTTC
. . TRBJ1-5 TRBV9 CASSVGVGGNQPQHF TGTGCCAGCAGCGTAGGGGTCGGGGGGAATCAGCCCCAGCATTTT
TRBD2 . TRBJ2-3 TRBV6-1 CASSDFSGKKGDTQYF TGTGCCAGCAGTGATTTTAGCGGGAAAAAAGGAGATACGCAGTATTTT
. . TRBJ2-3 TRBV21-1 CASSKAGVRIPWTDTQYF TGTGCCAGCAGCAAAGCCGGAGTGAGGATCCCGTGGACAGATACGCAGTATTTT
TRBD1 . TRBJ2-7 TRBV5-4 CASSLADRGTAYEQYF TGTGCCAGCAGCTTGGCTGACAGGGGTACCGCCTACGAGCAGTACTTC
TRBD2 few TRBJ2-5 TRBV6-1 CASRTSGQETQYF TGTGCCAGCAGGACTAGCGGTCAAGAGACCCAGTACTTC
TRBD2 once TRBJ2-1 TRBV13 CASSPLAGPLYNEQFF TGTGCCAGCAGCCCGTTAGCGGGACCCCTGTACAATGAGCAGTTCTTC
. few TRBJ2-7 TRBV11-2 CASSPRDPGDYEQYF TGTGCCAGCAGCCCCCGGGACCCGGGGGATTACGAGCAGTACTTC
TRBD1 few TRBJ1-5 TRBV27 CASSQGGNQPQHF TGTGCCAGCAGCCAGGGGGGCAATCAGCCCCAGCATTTT
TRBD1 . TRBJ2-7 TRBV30 CACSLAGTGGYEQYF TGTGCCTGTAGCCTCGCCGGGACAGGGGGCTACGAGCAGTACTTC
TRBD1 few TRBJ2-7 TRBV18 CASSPQQGAQYEQYF TGTGCCAGCTCACCTCAACAGGGGGCGCAGTACGAGCAGTACTTC
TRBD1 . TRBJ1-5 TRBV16 CASGRGPGGQPQHF TGTGCCAGCGGCAGGGGGCCTGGGGGCCAGCCCCAGCATTTT
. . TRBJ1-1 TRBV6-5 CASSYSREREAFF TGTGCCAGCAGTTACTCAAGGGAGCGTGAAGCTTTCTTT
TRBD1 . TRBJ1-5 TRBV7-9 CASSFLQGDSNQPQHF TGTGCCAGCAGCTTTCTCCAGGGGGATAGCAATCAGCCCCAGCATTTT
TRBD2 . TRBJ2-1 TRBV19 CASGKGGRSSYNEQFF TGTGCCAGTGGGAAGGGCGGGAGGAGCTCCTACAATGAGCAGTTCTTC
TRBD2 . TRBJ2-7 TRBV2 CASSDGLAGGEQYF TGTGCCAGCAGTGACGGTCTAGCGGGAGGCGAGCAGTACTTC
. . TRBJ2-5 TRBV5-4 CASSLAGRETQYF TGTGCCAGCAGCTTAGCAGGGCGGGAGACCCAGTACTTC
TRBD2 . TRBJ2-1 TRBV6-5 CASSRTSGAHNEQFF TGTGCCAGCAGCAGGACTAGCGGGGCCCACAATGAGCAGTTCTTC
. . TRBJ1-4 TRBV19 CASSTIRGDSLIRNEKLFF TGTGCCAGTAGCACGATCCGGGGGGATAGTCTGATCCGTAATGAAAAACTGTTTTTT
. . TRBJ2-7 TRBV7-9 CASSLGSVVGRHEQYF TGTGCCAGCAGCTTAGGGTCGGTCGTGGGGCGGCACGAGCAGTACTTC
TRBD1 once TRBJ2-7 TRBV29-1 CSVVRGQGGYEQYF TGCAGCGTTGTCCGAGGACAGGGGGGGTACGAGCAGTACTTC
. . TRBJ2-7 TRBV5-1 CASSIVGDEQYF TGCGCCAGCAGCATAGTGGGAGACGAGCAGTACTTC
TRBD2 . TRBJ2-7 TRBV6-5 CASSRLAGVYEQYF TGTGCCAGCAGCCGACTAGCGGGAGTGTACGAGCAGTACTTC
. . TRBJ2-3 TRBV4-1 CASSQDPGADTQYF TGCGCCAGCAGCCAAGATCCCGGAGCCGATACGCAGTATTTT
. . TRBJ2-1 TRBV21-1 CASSTLTSGETYNEQFF TGTGCCAGCAGCACCTTGACTAGCGGGGAGACCTACAATGAGCAGTTCTTC
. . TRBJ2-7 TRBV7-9 CASSTDGNYEQYF TGTGCCAGCAGCACAGACGGAAATTACGAGCAGTACTTC
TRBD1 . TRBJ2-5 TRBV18 CASSPMNRGGQETQYF TGTGCCAGCTCACCCATGAACAGGGGCGGGCAAGAGACCCAGTACTTC
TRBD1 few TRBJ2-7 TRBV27 CASSSRVTGLYEQYF TGTGCCAGCAGTTCCCGGGTGACAGGGCTCTACGAGCAGTACTTC
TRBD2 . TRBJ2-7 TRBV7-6 CASRLAGVGEQYF TGTGCCAGCAGGCTGGCGGGGGTGGGCGAGCAGTACTTC
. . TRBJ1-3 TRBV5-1 CASSLVGGSGNTIYF TGCGCCAGCAGCTTGGTCGGGGGCTCTGGAAACACCATATATTTT
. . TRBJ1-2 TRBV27 CASSLDPGANYGYTF TGTGCCAGCAGTTTGGATCCAGGGGCTAACTATGGCTACACCTTC
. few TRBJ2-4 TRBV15 CATSRAGTPRNSQYF TGTGCCACCAGCAGAGCCGGGACTCCTAGAAACAGTCAGTACTTC